The rows below give T cell receptor beta chains drawn from one sample of a study of blood T cell repertoires in COVID-19. The data were produced by immunoSEQ multiplex PCR, yet TCRdb's version contains in-frame clones alone and is incomplete. The table lists about 200,000 clones, about 91% of them singletons. What was sequenced was peripheral blood. Every receptor here comes from a woman aged 40 to 49 with acute or convalescent COVID-19. The CDR3 runs from the conserved cysteine through the conserved F or W. The order of the fields is V gene, J gene, D gene, clone size, CDR3 DNA, CDR3 protein. A D gene is named only where the DNA matches it firmly. Rows give clone size only sometimes, using once, few, many, or a class for an expanded clone.

TRBV5-4	TRBJ2-3	-	-	TGTGCCAGCAGCTTGTTCGGTGGAGATACGCAGTATTTT	CASSLFGGDTQYF
TRBV29-1	TRBJ2-6	-	-	TGCAGCGTTCCTAGAGGGAGCCCTGGGGCCAACGTCCTGACTTTC	CSVPRGSPGANVLTF
TRBV5-1	TRBJ1-6	TRBD1	-	TGCGCCAGCAGCTTGGGACAGGGGGCGCGAATTGTCCCCCTCCACTTT	CASSLGQGARIVPLHF
TRBV20-1	TRBJ2-6	TRBD2	-	TGCAGTGCTAGTCGAACTAGCGGACCCTCTGGGGCCAACGTCCTGACTTTC	CSASRTSGPSGANVLTF
TRBV5-6	TRBJ2-1	-	-	TGTGCCAGCAGCTTCGGCAGGGGCAGCTCTCAGTTCTTC	CASSFGRGSSQFF
TRBV18	TRBJ2-5	TRBD2	-	TGTGCCAGCTCACCACCGGCGGGGGGCCCGTCGGAGACCCAGTACTTC	CASSPPAGGPSETQYF
TRBV27	TRBJ1-2	-	-	TGTGCCAGCAGTTTATCGGGCAGTCGCTACACCTTC	CASSLSGSRYTF
TRBV5-6	TRBJ1-1	TRBD1	-	TGTGCCAGCAGCCCCGCCCTACAGGGGGCGCTGACTGAAGCTTTCTTT	CASSPALQGALTEAFF
TRBV4-1	TRBJ2-2	TRBD1	-	TGCGCCAGCAGCCTCCTAGGGACAGGGAAGGCCGGGGAGCTGTTTTTT	CASSLLGTGKAGELFF
TRBV27	TRBJ1-2	-	-	TGTGCCAGCAGTCGGACAGAGTCCTATGGCTACACCTTC	CASSRTESYGYTF
TRBV6-4	TRBJ2-3	TRBD1	once	TGTGCCAGCAGCCCCGGGGCAGGGGGTCGTGGAGATACGCAGTATTTT	CASSPGAGGRGDTQYF
TRBV5-1	TRBJ1-1	-	-	TGCGCCAGCAGCCAACAAGGGGACACTGAAGCTTTCTTT	CASSQQGDTEAFF
TRBV9	TRBJ2-1	-	-	TGTGCCAGCAGCGGGGGGGTGAATTCGTACAATGAGCAGTTCTTC	CASSGGVNSYNEQFF
TRBV24-1	TRBJ1-3	-	-	TGTGCCACCAGTGGAGCCGAGTGGGGAAACACCATATATTTT	CATSGAEWGNTIYF
TRBV19	TRBJ1-1	TRBD1	-	TGTGCCAGTAGTATTGACTGGACAGGGCAATCTGAAGCTTTCTTT	CASSIDWTGQSEAFF
TRBV2	TRBJ2-2	TRBD2	-	TGTGCCAGCACCTCGGGAGGGGGGGGCACCGGGGAGCTGTTTTTT	CASTSGGGGTGELFF
TRBV4-1	TRBJ2-5	TRBD2	-	TGCGCCAGCAGCCCCCTGGCGGGGGGCACCCAAGAGACCCAGTACTTC	CASSPLAGGTQETQYF
TRBV10-1	TRBJ1-1	-	once	TGCGCCAGCAGTGAGTCAGAGGGAAGCACTGAAGCTTTCTTT	CASSESEGSTEAFF
TRBV7-8	TRBJ1-5	-	-	TGTGCCAGCAGCCCCATCGGGGGGGGTGACCAGCCCCAGCATTTT	CASSPIGGGDQPQHF
TRBV11-2	TRBJ1-1	-	-	TGTGCCAGCAGCTTAGTGGGGCCTGAAGCTTTCTTT	CASSLVGPEAFF